The clone carrying this TCR beta chain was counted only a few times. CDR3 length equals 15 residues. V shed 3 bases and J shed 7 bases, with 20 bases lying between them. The germline gives CDR1 SGHRS, CDR2 YFSETQ. This record comes from a study of blood T cell repertoires in COVID-19. On the study more broadly: Collection of acute and convalescent COVID-19 samples took place in the United States, Italy and Spain. Nucleic acid was either cDNA or gDNA, and it came from T cells, B-cell-depleted T cells, or PBMCs.

Seattle's enrolled individuals joined amid active infection and were then monitored longitudinally. In the source study's methods: Nucleated cell number was recorded as an estimate derived from reference gene primer amplification. The method was immunoSEQ multiplex PCR; TCRdb's version includes in-frame clones alone and lacks a portion of them. Clone size and the V and J calls come from that table; the DNA yielded D and trimming. This table has about 350,000 clones, about nine tenths appearing once. The clonotype originates from a woman in her sixties or seventies with COVID-19, enrolled during active disease. Sequenced material: peripheral blood. The rearrangement joins TRBV5-1 to TRBJ2-7; tentative D call: TRBD1 (6 bases). In nucleotides, the CDR3 is TGCGCCAGCAGCTGGGACCTCACAGGGTCAGGGGAGCAGTACTTC. As protein: CASSWDLTGSGEQYF.